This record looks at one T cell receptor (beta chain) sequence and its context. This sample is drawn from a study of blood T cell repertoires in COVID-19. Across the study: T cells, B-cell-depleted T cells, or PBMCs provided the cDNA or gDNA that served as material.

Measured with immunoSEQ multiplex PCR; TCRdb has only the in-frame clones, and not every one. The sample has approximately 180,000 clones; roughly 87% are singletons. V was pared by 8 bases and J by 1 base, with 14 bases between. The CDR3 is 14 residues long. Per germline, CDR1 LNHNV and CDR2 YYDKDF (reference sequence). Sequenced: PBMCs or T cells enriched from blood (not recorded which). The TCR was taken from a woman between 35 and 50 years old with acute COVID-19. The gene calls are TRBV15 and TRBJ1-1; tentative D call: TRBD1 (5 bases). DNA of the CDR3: TGTGCCACCGCCGCGGGGGAGAGGAACACTGAAGCTTTCTTT. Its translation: CATAAGERNTEAFF.